The next 32 T cell receptor beta chains were all read from a single sample in a study of shared clonotypes between healthy human individuals. This table comes from immunoSEQ multiplex PCR, and its TCRdb copy is limited to in-frame clones, with some not included. The data hold some 2,500,000 clones, with over 85% observed a single time. The specimen was naive CD4+ T cells from PBMCs. Stated subset: CD45RA+ positively selected. Source of these receptors: a man aged 18-30 years in good health. Some clones in this sample may be carry-over from other donors' samples.

The CDR3 sequence is CASSARTGDGSYNEQFF. CDR3 bases: TGTGCCAGCAGTGCACGGACAGGGGATGGCTCCTACAATGAGCAGTTCTTC. This chain joins TRBV25-1 and TRBJ2-1; the match to TRBD1 covers 9 bases. Germline V CDR1 and CDR2: MGHDK, SYGVNS. This CDR3 is 17 amino acids long. J lost 0 bases, V lost 4 bases, and 7 bases had no gene match.

The chain employs TRBV28 and TRBJ1-3, with 7 bases that match TRBD1. The CDR3 runs 17 residues. Germline V gives CDR1 MDHEN, CDR2 SYDVKM. Unmatched junction bases numbered 10, after V lost 5 bases and J lost 0 bases. As DNA, the CDR3 is TGTGCCAGCAGTGGGGGGACAGCCCAGGCCTCTGGAAACACCATATATTTT. It codes for CASSGGTAQASGNTIYF.

The chain is built from TRBV14 and TRBJ2-5, with TRBD2 identical over 8 bases. The ends lost 0 bases at V and 9 bases at J; junction bases unmatched: 12. This CDR3 has 16 residues. The germline V gene encodes CDR1 SGHDN and CDR2 FVKESK. The CDR3 sequence is CASSQDLSTSVGAQYF. The CDR3 DNA is TGTGCCAGCAGCCAAGATTTGTCGACTAGCGTTGGGGCCCAGTACTTC.

The chain links TRBV5-1 to TRBJ1-1, with 7 nucleotides matching TRBD1. The germline V gene encodes CDR1 SGHRS and CDR2 YFSETQ. The CDR3 runs 13 residues. Trimming at V came to 4 bases and at J to 4 bases, leaving 4 bases not matched to a gene. CDR3 coding DNA: TGCGCCAGCAGCGGCGGGACAGCCACTGAAGCTTTCTTT. Translated, it gives CASSGGTATEAFF. The full variable domain, completed using reference TRBV5-1 and TRBJ1-1, is KAGVTQTPRYLIKTRGQQVTLSCSPISGHRSVSWYQQTPGQGLQFLFEYFSETQRNKGNFPGRFSGRQFSNSRSEMNVSTLELGDSALYLCASSGGTATEAFFGQGTRLTVV.

A remark on this clone: This sample also contains other DNA sequences that code for the same CDR3. V and J are TRBV28 and TRBJ1-2; a weak D match, TRBD1 (5 bases). CDR1 is MDHEN, CDR2 SYDVKM, per germline. Trimming stripped 5 bases from V and 8 bases from J, with 12 bases between. CDR3 size: 12 residues. CDR3 coding DNA: TGTGCCAGCAGTCTAGGGGTCGGAGGCTACACCTTC. Its protein product is CASSLGVGGYTF.

The V call is TRBV19, the J call TRBJ2-7; D call uncertain. The V gene's germline CDR1 is LNHDA and CDR2 SQIVND (reference sequence). CDR3 length equals 16 residues. V was clipped by 2 bases and J by 0 bases, with 14 bases between them. The CDR3, as DNA: TGTGCCAGTAGTATAAAGGCAGACACCCTCTCCTACGAGCAGTACTTC. Residues: CASSIKADTLSYEQYF.

This clone was seen once. The rearrangement links TRBV4-1 to TRBJ2-1; 8 nucleotides agree with TRBD2. The J segment lost 5 bases and the V segment lost 2 bases, leaving 11 bases of the junction unmatched. Germline V gene sequence: CDR1 MGHRA, CDR2 YSYEKL. The CDR3 runs 17 residues. The DNA for the CDR3 is TGCGCCAGCAGCCAATTTCCAGGGACTAGTTCCCACAATGAGCAGTTCTTC. This encodes CASSQFPGTSSHNEQFF.

The chain recombines TRBV5-1 with TRBJ2-3; no reliable D call. Trimming removed 5 bases from V and 4 bases from J, with 8 bases in between. CDR1 and CDR2 from the germline V gene are SGHRS and YFSETQ. CDR3 length equals 12 residues. The CDR3, as DNA: TGCGCCAGCAGTGAAAAGGCAGATACGCAGTATTTT. Amino acid sequence: CASSEKADTQYF.

This rearrangement joins TRBV11-1 to TRBJ2-1, with 16 bases lining up with TRBD2. The V segment lost 6 bases and the J segment 7 bases; nucleotides outside the gene matches: 6. CDR3 length: 16 amino acids. In germline, CDR1 is SGHAT, CDR2 FQDESV (reference sequence). The CDR3 sequence is CASRDRGLAGGNEQFF. Written as DNA, the CDR3 is TGTGCCAGCAGGGATCGGGGACTAGCGGGAGGGAATGAGCAGTTCTTC.

This chain connects TRBV19 to TRBJ2-7; D unresolved. CDR3 length: 13 residues. Per germline, CDR1 LNHDA and CDR2 SQIVND (reference sequence). Deletions cut 4 bases from V and 2 bases from J, with 9 bases between. The CDR3 DNA is TGTGCCAGTAGTAAAGTCAAAACCTACGAGCAGTACTTC. Amino acids: CASSKVKTYEQYF.

V is TRBV5-1 and J is TRBJ1-2, with no clear D. CDR1 is SGHRS and CDR2 is YFSETQ in the germline V gene. V dropped 0 bases and J dropped 4 bases, with 10 bases sitting between them. This CDR3 is built from 14 residues. The CDR3 loop reads CASSLGAAGYGYTF. The CDR3 nucleotides are TGCGCCAGCAGCTTGGGTGCAGCTGGCTATGGCTACACCTTC.

A single count supports this clone. The chain employs TRBV10-3 and TRBJ2-3, with 8 bases matching TRBD2. Germline values: CDR1 ENHRY, CDR2 SYGVKD. The J segment lost 2 bases and the V segment lost 4 bases, leaving 11 bases of the junction unmatched. The CDR3 length is 17 residues. The DNA of the CDR3 is TGTGCCATCAGTGGCACTAGCGGTTCATCTAACACAGATACGCAGTATTTT. It codes for CAISGTSGSSNTDTQYF.

This clone came up once. The chain couples TRBV7-3 to TRBJ2-3; D possibly corresponds to TRBD1 (5 bases). The V end lost 2 bases, the J end lost 0 bases, and 9 bases lay between the germline ends. The CDR3 contains 15 residues. Germline V gives CDR1 SGHTA, CDR2 FQGTGA. CDR3 nucleotides: TGTGCCAGCAGCTTAGCCCCAGGGAGCACAGATACGCAGTATTTT. This sequence encodes CASSLAPGSTDTQYF.

The rearrangement joins TRBV6-1 to TRBJ1-2; 8 nucleotides align to TRBD1. The length of the CDR3 is 15 residues. Germline V gene lookup returns CDR1 MNHNS and CDR2 SASEGT. With V trimmed by 6 bases and J by 2 bases, 8 bases remained unmatched. The CDR3 region has the DNA TGTGCCAGCAGGCCGGGACAGGCTGGGAACTATGGCTACACCTTC. Translating gives CASRPGQAGNYGYTF.

The chain joins TRBV6-5 to TRBJ1-1, with 7 positions matching TRBD1. CDR3 length: 14 residues. V was clipped by 6 bases and J by 0 bases; unmatched bases: 4. The germline V gene encodes CDR1 MNHEY and CDR2 SVGAGI. CDR3: CASSPRGVNTEAFF. The CDR3 bases are TGTGCCAGCAGCCCCAGGGGGGTGAACACTGAAGCTTTCTTT.

The chain employs TRBV19 and TRBJ2-2; unclear D gene. Germline CDR1 LNHDA, CDR2 SQIVND (reference sequence). The ends were cut back, 1 base at V and 5 bases at J, with 8 bases in the middle. The CDR3 spans 14 residues. The CDR3, as DNA: TGTGCCAGTAGTATAGGGGCGGATACCGGGGAGCTGTTTTTT. Encoded protein: CASSIGADTGELFF.

This rearrangement joins TRBV2 to TRBJ2-3; 7 bases fit TRBD1. Germline V gene lookup returns CDR1 SNHLY and CDR2 FYNNEI. V dropped 4 bases and J dropped 0; count of bases not matched to a gene: 4. CDR3 length equals 15 residues. The CDR3 loop is CASSADRPSTDTQYF. The DNA of the CDR3 is TGTGCCAGCAGTGCGGACAGGCCTAGCACAGATACGCAGTATTTT.

The chain combines TRBV11-2 with TRBJ2-1; 13 bases line up with TRBD2. Germline trimming cut 1 base from V and 6 bases from J; bases unmatched to any gene: 3. This CDR3 has 16 amino acids. CDR1 is SGHAT, CDR2 FQNNGV, per germline. The CDR3 loop reads CASSLGGTSGINEQFF. CDR3 sequence (DNA): TGTGCCAGCAGCTTAGGTGGGACTAGCGGGATCAATGAGCAGTTCTTC.

The chain employs TRBV7-9 and TRBJ2-3; 7 nucleotides agree with TRBD2. This CDR3 is built from 17 residues. Looked up from germline, CDR1 is SEHNR and CDR2 is FQNEAQ (reference sequence). V shed 5 bases, J shed 15 bases, and the junction held 26 bases outside the gene matches. The CDR3, as DNA: TGTGCCAGCAGCCCCCGAGGGGCGGGAGTCGTTGGGTCGCTGACTTATTTT. Amino acids: CASSPRGAGVVGSLTYF. Drawing the rest from reference TRBV7-9 and TRBJ2-3, the complete variable domain is DTGVSQNPRHKITKRGQNVTFRCDPISEHNRLYWYRQTLGQGPEFLTYFQNEAQLEKSRLLSDRFSAERPKGSFSTLEIQRTEQGDSAMYLCASSPRGAGVVGSLTYFGPGTRLTVL.

This clone occurred a few times. This chain links TRBV5-6 with TRBJ1-4, with D maybe TRBD1 (5 bases). Trimming cost V 0 bases and J 5 bases, with 5 bases left between them. The CDR3 loop spans 13 amino acids. Germline CDR1 reads SGHDT; CDR2 reads YYEEEE. CDR3: CASSLDRNEKLFF. The DNA of the CDR3 is TGTGCCAGCAGCTTGGACAGGAATGAAAAACTGTTTTTT.

This rearrangement joins TRBV5-1 to TRBJ2-2, with a tentative D call TRBD2 (6 bases). Trimming shortened V by 0 bases and J by 0 bases, and 9 bases separated the two germline ends. Germline-derived CDR1 and CDR2 are SGHRS and YFSETQ. The CDR3 length is 16 residues. The CDR3 coding sequence is TGCGCCAGCAGCTTGGCGGGGGAACCGAACACCGGGGAGCTGTTTTTT. As protein: CASSLAGEPNTGELFF.

Comments on this clone: Distinct nucleotide sequences in the sample also encode this CDR3. The chain links TRBV5-1 to TRBJ1-1; weak D call: TRBD1 (6 bases). From germline, CDR1 is SGHRS and CDR2 YFSETQ. The CDR3 has 15 amino acids. Trimming removed 0 bases from V and 1 base from J, with 10 bases in between. In DNA, the CDR3 is TGCGCCAGCAGCTTGGGTGGGGGCTCGAACACTGAAGCTTTCTTT. Translation: CASSLGGGSNTEAFF.

This clone has only one observation. This chain joins TRBV5-1 and TRBJ2-3; 12 nucleotides align to TRBD1. Germline V lookup: CDR1 SGHRS, CDR2 YFSETQ. This CDR3 is 15 amino acids long. J lost 0 bases, V lost 9 bases, and 5 bases had no gene match. Here the CDR3 DNA reads TGCGCCACCCACGGGACAGGGGGCAGCACAGATACGCAGTATTTT. This sequence encodes CATHGTGGSTDTQYF.

The gene calls are TRBV11-2 and TRBJ2-2; no clear D. Trimming left V 5 bases short and J 5 bases short, with 12 bases between. Germline V gives CDR1 SGHAT, CDR2 FQNNGV. The CDR3 runs 14 residues. CDR3 in DNA: TGTGCCAGCAGCGCGATATTAGGGACCGGGGAGCTGTTTTTT. Translated, it gives CASSAILGTGELFF.

The J gene is TRBJ1-4, the V gene TRBV28, with D uncertain. CDR1 MDHEN and CDR2 SYDVKM come from the germline V gene. The V end was cut by 0 bases, the J end by 0 bases, with 11 bases between. CDR3 length: 17 amino acids. The CDR3 protein is CASSLWQEMATNEKLFF. CDR3 coding DNA: TGTGCCAGCAGTTTATGGCAGGAGATGGCAACTAATGAAAAACTGTTTTTT.

The chain carries TRBV7-2 and TRBJ1-1; D is possibly TRBD1 (6 bases). Germline CDR1 is SGHTA and CDR2 is FQGNSA. V lost 0 bases and J lost 5, with 10 bases in between. This CDR3 is 14 amino acids long. The CDR3 loop is CASSLAPGVTEAFF. CDR3 bases: TGTGCCAGCAGCTTAGCCCCAGGGGTGACTGAAGCTTTCTTT.

This sequence joins TRBV4-3 and TRBJ2-3, with 11 nucleotides matching TRBD2. CDR3 length: 18 amino acids. V lost 1 base, J lost 2 bases, and 8 bases stayed unmatched. In germline, CDR1 is LGHNA, CDR2 YSLEER. The CDR3 region has the DNA TGCGCCAGCAGCCAAGGTTTTTTAGCGGGGGGGGCCACAGATACGCAGTATTTT. Translated, it gives CASSQGFLAGGATDTQYF.

Of note for this clone: The sample holds other DNA sequences that translate to the same CDR3. The chain carries TRBV2 and TRBJ2-3, with a tentative D call TRBD2 (5 bases). CDR3 length: 14 residues. Deletions cut 6 bases from V and 0 bases from J, with 10 bases between. Germline V gene lookup returns CDR1 SNHLY and CDR2 FYNNEI. The CDR3 protein is CASSQAVSTDTQYF. CDR3 DNA: TGTGCCAGCAGCCAAGCGGTTAGCACAGATACGCAGTATTTT.

The V and J genes are TRBV15 and TRBJ1-4, with 11 positions matching TRBD1. V dropped 2 bases and J dropped 7; count of bases not matched to a gene: 3. The CDR3 runs 15 residues. The germline CDR1 and CDR2 sequences are LNHNV and YYDKDF (reference sequence). In DNA form, the CDR3 reads TGTGCCACCAGCAGAACCGGGACAGGGGGTGAAAAACTGTTTTTT. Translating it yields CATSRTGTGGEKLFF.

The rearrangement links TRBV11-1 to TRBJ1-5; 7 bases align to TRBD1. V lost 5 bases and J lost 1; bases outside the gene matches: 11. The germline CDR1 and CDR2 sequences are SGHAT and FQDESV (reference sequence). The CDR3 length is 17 residues. The CDR3 sequence: CASSLGRDSGSNQPQHF. The DNA for the CDR3 is TGTGCCAGCAGCCTTGGACGGGACAGTGGGAGCAATCAGCCCCAGCATTTT.

The chain uses TRBV7-3 and TRBJ2-5; D tentatively reads TRBD1 or TRBD2 (5 bases each). Germline V gene lookup returns CDR1 SGHTA and CDR2 FQGTGA. V dropped 5 bases and J dropped 4 bases, with 14 bases sitting between them. This CDR3 region has 14 residues. CDR3 protein: CASSRSGPAETQYF. The CDR3 nucleotides read TGTGCCAGCAGCCGGTCGGGACCGGCAGAGACCCAGTACTTC.

The chain carries TRBV7-2 and TRBJ2-5, with D unresolved. Trimming removed 7 bases at V and 3 bases at J, with 6 bases between. Per germline, CDR1 SGHTA and CDR2 FQGNSA. This CDR3 has 11 amino acids. This chain's CDR3 is CASNREETQYF. The CDR3 DNA reads TGTGCCAGCAACCGGGAAGAGACCCAGTACTTC.